This T cell receptor (beta chain) was obtained from a study of tumor-infiltrating lymphocytes in primary liver carcinoma. Notes on the study in general: Tumors had a top-250-clone fraction that was significantly higher than blood (p = 0.039).

Starting material of about 480 ng total RNA yielded TCR beta cDNA via a constant-region primer. Slightly modified ARM-PCR served as the procedure for the TCR beta libraries. These libraries came from three rounds of nested multiplex PCR. Both of the initial two PCR rounds ran for about 11 cycles and employed TRBV1-TRBV30 forward primers alongside a C-beta reverse primer. TCRdb redid the calling of the multiplex PCR reads with MiXCR, one entry per CDR3 protein. Of about 75,000 distinct CDR3 sequences listed, roughly 72% were seen once; the top ten hold more than 25%. Bulk tissue was left unsorted, and RNA and DNA were co-extracted from about 20-30 mg of it. The CDR3 sequence is 15 residues long. Looked up from germline, CDR1 is SEHNR and CDR2 is FQNEAQ (reference sequence). The V gene lost 1 base and the J gene lost 2 bases, with 12 bases spanning the gap. Of note for this clonotype: Its antigen is not known.

This sequence was found in a man between 35 and 55 years old with primary liver carcinoma and hepatitis B virus infection. V gene TRBV7-9 combines with J gene TRBJ2-7; D is possibly TRBD2 (6 bases). The source material was tumor-adjacent normal liver tissue. The CDR3 here is CASSLGLVETYEQYF. The CDR3, as DNA: TGTGCCAGCAGCTTAGGACTAGTGGAAACCTACGAGCAGTACTTC.